This TCR beta chain is from a study of early stage breast cancer tumors. At the level of the study: Of around 15 invasive breast tumors, about a dozen were hormone receptor-positive, HER2-negative. The study, taken as a whole, reports: Chain pairing and CD4, CD8 or FOXP3 expression were not captured. Most shared enriched TCRB sequences were commonly generated ones.

Notes on this clone: Antigen: not known.

Some clones are missing from TCRdb's copy, which holds only in-frame ones; the method was immunoSEQ multiplex PCR. This sample has fewer than 80,000 clones; more than 70% occur once, and the top ten carry approximately 4.5%. Germline loops: CDR1 SNHLY, CDR2 FYNNEI. The CDR3 totals 14 residues. The V end lost 6 bases, the J end lost 10 bases, and 19 bases lay between the germline ends. The clonotype comes from a middle-aged person with breast cancer. Sequencing was done on a sample of blood. The chain joins TRBV2 to TRBJ2-1; D is ambiguous. As DNA, the CDR3 is TGTGCCAGCAGCCCGAGTTTGGGAAGGCAGGAGCAGTTCTTC. It is translated as CASSPSLGRQEQFF.